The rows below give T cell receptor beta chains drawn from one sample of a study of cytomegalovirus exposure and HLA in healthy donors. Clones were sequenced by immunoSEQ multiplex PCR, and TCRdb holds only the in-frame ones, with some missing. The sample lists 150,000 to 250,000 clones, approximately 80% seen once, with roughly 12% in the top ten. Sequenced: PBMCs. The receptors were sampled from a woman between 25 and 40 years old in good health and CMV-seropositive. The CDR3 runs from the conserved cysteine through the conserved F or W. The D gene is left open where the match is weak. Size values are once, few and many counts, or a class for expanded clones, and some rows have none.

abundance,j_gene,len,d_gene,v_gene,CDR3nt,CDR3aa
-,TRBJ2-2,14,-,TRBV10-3,TGTGCCATCAACCGGGAGAGGAACACCGGGGAGCTGTTTTTT,CAINRERNTGELFF
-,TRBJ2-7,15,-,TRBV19,TGTGCCAGTAGTTCCGTGATCGGAGGTCCCTACGAGCAGTACTTC,CASSSVIGGPYEQYF
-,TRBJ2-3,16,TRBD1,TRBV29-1,TGCAGCGTTGAAGATAGGACAGGGTTTGGCACAGATACGCAGTATTTT,CSVEDRTGFGTDTQYF
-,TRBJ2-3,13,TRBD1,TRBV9,TGTGCCAGCAGCGTGACAGGGCCGGGTACGCAGTATTTT,CASSVTGPGTQYF
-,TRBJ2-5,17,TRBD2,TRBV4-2,TGTGCCAGCAGCCAAGATCTGCTAGCGGGAGCTCAGGAGACCCAGTACTTC,CASSQDLLAGAQETQYF
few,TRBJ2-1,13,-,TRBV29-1,TGCAGCGTTCTAAAGCTCTCCTACAATGAGCAGTTCTTC,CSVLKLSYNEQFF
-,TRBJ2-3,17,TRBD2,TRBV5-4,TGTGCCAGCAGCTTGGATGTCGGTAGCGGGAGCACAGATACGCAGTATTTT,CASSLDVGSGSTDTQYF
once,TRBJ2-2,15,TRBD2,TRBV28,TGTGCCAGCAGACGGACTAGCGGGAACACCGGGGAGCTGTTTTTT,CASRRTSGNTGELFF
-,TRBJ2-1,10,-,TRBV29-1,TGCAGCGTTGACGAGGCGCCGCAGTTCTTC,CSVDEAPQFF
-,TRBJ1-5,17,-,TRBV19,TGTGCCAGTAGTGGCTTGCTTCGGGGTTCGAGCAATCAGCCCCAGCATTTT,CASSGLLRGSSNQPQHF
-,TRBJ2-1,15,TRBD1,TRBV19,TGTGCCAGTAGAGGGGGCGAGATGTCCTACAATGAGCAGTTCTTC,CASRGGEMSYNEQFF
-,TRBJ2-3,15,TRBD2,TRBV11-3,TGTGCCAGCAGCTTATGGGGAGGGGTCACAGATACGCAGTATTTT,CASSLWGGVTDTQYF
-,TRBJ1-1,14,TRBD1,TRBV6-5,TGTGCCAGCAGTTTCGGGACAGCCTACACTGAAGCTTTCTTT,CASSFGTAYTEAFF
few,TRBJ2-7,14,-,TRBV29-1,TGCAGCGCCTCCCCGGTTTCAGGGGCTCACGAGCAGTACTTC,CSASPVSGAHEQYF
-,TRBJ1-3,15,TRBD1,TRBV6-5,TGTGCCAGCAGTAAGACGCGGACAGGGAGAAACACCATATATTTT,CASSKTRTGRNTIYF
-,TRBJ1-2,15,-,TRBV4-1,TGCGCCAGCAGCCAATCACACACGTCATACTATGGCTACACCTTC,CASSQSHTSYYGYTF
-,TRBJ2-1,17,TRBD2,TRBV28,TGTGCCAGCAGTTACCCCTCTGCGGGGGACTCCTACAATGAGCAGTTCTTC,CASSYPSAGDSYNEQFF
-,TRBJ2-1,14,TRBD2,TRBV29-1,TGCAGCGTTATGGCGGGAGGATCCTACAATGAGCAGTTCTTC,CSVMAGGSYNEQFF
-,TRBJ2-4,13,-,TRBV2,TGTGCCAGCAGTGCCCTAGCCAAAAACATTCAGTACTTC,CASSALAKNIQYF
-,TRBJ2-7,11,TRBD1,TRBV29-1,TGCAGCGTGGGACAGAGGGGCGAGCAGTACTTC,CSVGQRGEQYF
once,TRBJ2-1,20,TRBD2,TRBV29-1,TGCAGCGTTGAAGATCTTTCTCGGGAGGTCCGGGGACTGAGATACAATGAGCAGTTCTTC,CSVEDLSREVRGLRYNEQFF
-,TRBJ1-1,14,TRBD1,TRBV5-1,TGCGCCAGCAGTAAAACAGGGGGGTCTACTGAAGCTTTCTTT,CASSKTGGSTEAFF
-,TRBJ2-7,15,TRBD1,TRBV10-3,TGTGCCATCAGCACAGGGGGCAGAGGGATTAACGAGCAGTACTTC,CAISTGGRGINEQYF
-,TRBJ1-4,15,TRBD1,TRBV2,TGTGCCAGCAGTGTGGAAGGGGACAGCGGGGAAAAACTGTTTTTT,CASSVEGDSGEKLFF
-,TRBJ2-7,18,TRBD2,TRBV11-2,TGTGCCAGCAGCTCTCCGGAGGGGGTAGCGGGAGTGGTTGACGAGCAGTACTTC,CASSSPEGVAGVVDEQYF
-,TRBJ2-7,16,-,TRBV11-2,TGTGCCAGCAGCTTAGGTCATCGGGGGGCCAACTACGAGCAGTACTTC,CASSLGHRGANYEQYF
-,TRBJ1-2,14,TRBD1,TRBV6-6,TGTGCCAGCAGCGGACAGGGGGATAACTATGGCTACACCTTC,CASSGQGDNYGYTF
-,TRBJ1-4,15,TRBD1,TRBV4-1,TGCGCCAGCAGGGATCAGGGGGCTTGGCGTGAAAAACTGTTTTTT,CASRDQGAWREKLFF
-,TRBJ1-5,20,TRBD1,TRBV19,TGTGCCAGTAGTCCCACCCGGGGACAGGTCCCTTTATCGGGCAATCAGCCCCAGCATTTT,CASSPTRGQVPLSGNQPQHF
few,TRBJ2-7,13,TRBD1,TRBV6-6,TGTGCCAGCAGCCGAGGACAGGATTCTGAGCAGTACTTC,CASSRGQDSEQYF
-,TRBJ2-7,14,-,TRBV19,TGTGCCAGTAGTTGGGAAGGTACCACGGGGGAGCAGTACTTC,CASSWEGTTGEQYF
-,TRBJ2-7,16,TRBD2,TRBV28,TGTGCCAGCAGTTCCCGACTAGCTCTCGGGTCCTACGAGCAGTACTTC,CASSSRLALGSYEQYF
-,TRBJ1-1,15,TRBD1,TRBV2,TGTGCCAGCAGCCAACAGGGGGCCGCGGACACTGAAGCTTTCTTT,CASSQQGAADTEAFF
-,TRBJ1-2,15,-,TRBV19,TGTGCCAGTAGTCCGCGGGGGAGCACAGCCTATGGCTACACCTTC,CASSPRGSTAYGYTF
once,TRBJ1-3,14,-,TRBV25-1,TGTGCCAGCAGTGTAAGCCTCTCTGGAAACACCATATATTTT,CASSVSLSGNTIYF
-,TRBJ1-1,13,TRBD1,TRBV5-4,TGTGCCACCACACAGGGGAGAGGCACTGAAGCTTTCTTT,CATTQGRGTEAFF
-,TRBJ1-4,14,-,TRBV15,TGTGCCACCAGCAGAGATCACGGTAATGAAAAACTGTTTTTT,CATSRDHGNEKLFF
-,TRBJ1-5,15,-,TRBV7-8,TGTGCCAGCAGCTCAGTGGGGGGTAGCAATCAGCCCCAGCATTTT,CASSSVGGSNQPQHF
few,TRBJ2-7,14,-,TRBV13,TGTGCCAGCAGCCCCCTACTAGAATCCTACGAGCAGTACTTC,CASSPLLESYEQYF
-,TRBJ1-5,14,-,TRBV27,TGTGCCAGCAGCCTACAGGGCGGCAATCAGCCCCAGCATTTT,CASSLQGGNQPQHF
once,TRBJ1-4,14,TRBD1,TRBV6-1,TGTGCCAGCAGCATAACAGGGGTGGGTGAAAAACTGTTTTTT,CASSITGVGEKLFF
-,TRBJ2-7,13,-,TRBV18,TGTGCCAGCTCACCACTTCTGGCCCACGAGCAGTACTTC,CASSPLLAHEQYF
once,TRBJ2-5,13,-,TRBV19,TGTGCCAGTAGTATAGAAGGGAGGGAGACCCAGTACTTC,CASSIEGRETQYF
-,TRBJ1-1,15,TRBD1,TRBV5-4,TGTGCCAGCAGTTTGTCGTTGGACAGGGACACTGAAGCTTTCTTT,CASSLSLDRDTEAFF
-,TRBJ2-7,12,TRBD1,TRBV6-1,TGTGCCAGCACGGACAGGTGGAACGAGCAGTACTTC,CASTDRWNEQYF